The 13 T cell receptor beta chains presented below share a single source sample, sequenced in a study of CD8 T cells in Susac syndrome. The RNA input was about 0.5 to 1 ug, and it was reverse transcribed with random hexamers. Using its own MiXCR run on the immunoSEQ multiplex PCR reads, TCRdb lists one record per CDR3 protein. The data show about 110,000 distinct CDR3 sequences, approximately 94% seen once. The source material was CD8+ T cells from PBMCs. Receptor source: a human donor with Susac syndrome.

A word on this clonotype: A read error may account for a junction end that differs from germline. The rearrangement uses TRBV7-2 and TRBJ2-5; TRBD2 matches 11 bases. The CDR3 contains 17 residues. Germline V CDR1 and CDR2: SGHTA, FQGNSA. DNA for the CDR3: TGTGCCAGCAGCCTAGCCCTAGCGGGGGGCCGCCAAGAGACCCAGTACTTC. Encoded protein: CASSLALAGGRQETQYF.

The chain is built from TRBV20-1 and TRBJ2-1; 8 bases map to TRBD1. The V gene's germline CDR1 is DFQATT and CDR2 SNEGSKA (reference sequence). The V gene end was trimmed by 0 bases and the J gene end by 8 bases; junction bases not matched to a gene: 12. The CDR3 contains 16 residues. CDR3 residues: CSAREPTGGSWDEQFF. In DNA form, the CDR3 reads TGCAGTGCTAGAGAACCCACAGGGGGTTCTTGGGATGAGCAGTTCTTC.

This chain joins TRBV12-3 or TRBV12-4 and TRBJ1-1, with D uncertain. Trimming cost V 6 bases and J 1 base, with 6 bases left between them. The CDR3 length is 12 residues. CDR3 nucleotides: TGTGCCAGCAGCTGGGAGAACACTGAAGCTTTCTTT. The encoded protein is CASSWENTEAFF.

This sequence joins TRBV3-1 and TRBJ1-2; 10 bases fit TRBD1. J gave up 8 bases and V 2 bases, and 11 bases lay outside the gene matches. The germline gives CDR1 LGHDT, CDR2 YNNKEL (reference sequence). The CDR3 extends over 16 amino acids. The CDR3 nucleotides are TGTGCCAGCAGCCAATCTAATCAGGACAGGGGGGCGGGCTACACCTTC. Residues: CASSQSNQDRGAGYTF.

The DNA of the CDR3 is TGTGCCAGCAGCCCACCTAGCGGGGGTCACACCGGGGAGCTGTTTTTT. Its translation is CASSPPSGGHTGELFF. The chain combines TRBV9 with TRBJ2-2; 10 positions agree with TRBD2. CDR3 length equals 16 residues. The junction had 6 bases not matched to a gene; V was cut back by 4 bases and J by 3 bases. CDR1 SGDLS and CDR2 YYNGEE come from the germline V gene.

The chain recombines TRBV27 with TRBJ1-5; 11 bases are shared with TRBD1. With 6 bases clipped from V and 5 bases from J, the junction kept 6 bases outside the gene matches. Per the germline V gene, CDR1 is MNHEY and CDR2 is SMNVEV (reference sequence). This CDR3 spans 15 amino acids. The CDR3 spells CASSMGQGGDQPQHF. As DNA, the CDR3 is TGTGCCAGCAGCATGGGACAGGGGGGGGATCAGCCCCAGCATTTT.

This chain connects TRBV5-6 to TRBJ2-7; D call uncertain. The CDR3 covers 13 residues. Germline CDR1 and CDR2: SGHDT and YYEEEE. The ends were cut back, 2 bases at V and 0 bases at J, with 6 bases in the middle. Here the CDR3 DNA reads TGTGCCAGCAGCTTCCGGGCCTCCTACGAGCAGTACTTC. Its translation: CASSFRASYEQYF. The entire variable domain, with the rest obtained from reference TRBV5-6 and TRBJ2-7, is as follows: DAGVTQSPTHLIKTRGQQVTLRCSPKSGHDTVSWYQQALGQGPQFIFQYYEEEERQRGNFPDRFSGHQFPNYSSELNVNALLLGDSALYLCASSFRASYEQYFGPGTRLTVT.

The J gene is TRBJ2-7, the V gene TRBV20-1; 8 nucleotides align to TRBD2. V lost 2 bases to trimming and J lost 2 bases; unmatched junction nucleotides: 5. The CDR3 totals 14 residues. The V gene's germline CDR1 is DFQATT and CDR2 SNEGSKA (reference sequence). CDR3 nucleotide sequence: TGCAGTGCTAGAACTGGCGGGGGGACCTACGAGCAGTACTTC. Its protein is CSARTGGGTYEQYF.

The chain combines TRBV5-4 with TRBJ2-2; 9 nucleotides match TRBD2. This CDR3 has 16 residues. Germline lookup yields CDR1 SGHNT and CDR2 YYREEE (reference sequence). V dropped 4 bases and J dropped 0; count of bases not matched to a gene: 4. The DNA of the CDR3 is TGTGCCAGCAGCCTTAGCGGGGGCGCGAACACCGGGGAGCTGTTTTTT. This sequence encodes CASSLSGGANTGELFF.

The chain joins TRBV12-3 or TRBV12-4 to TRBJ1-2, with D tentatively TRBD1 (5 bases). This CDR3 contains 13 residues. V gave up 7 bases and J gave up 1 base, with 10 bases separating them. CDR3 coding DNA: TGTGCCAGCACTCAGGGTTTTAACTATGGCTACACCTTC. Its protein product is CASTQGFNYGYTF.

This clonotype was recorded only once. V gene TRBV3-1 combines with J gene TRBJ1-3; 8 bases align to TRBD1. Germline CDR1 LGHDT, CDR2 YNNKEL (reference sequence). V lost 0 bases to trimming and J lost 4 bases; unmatched junction nucleotides: 2. The CDR3 loop spans 15 amino acids. The CDR3 sequence: CASSQEWDRGNTIYF. The CDR3 region has the DNA TGTGCCAGCAGCCAAGAGTGGGACAGGGGAAACACCATATATTTT.

V and J are TRBV13 and TRBJ1-2, with TRBD1 as a possible D gene (5 bases). From germline, CDR1 is PRHDT and CDR2 FYEKMQ (reference sequence). With 5 bases removed from V and 4 bases from J, the gap between germline ends came to 17 bases. This CDR3 spans 15 amino acids. The CDR3 region is CASSRSGTEAYGYTF. The CDR3 DNA is TGTGCCAGCAGCCGTTCCGGGACGGAGGCCTATGGCTACACCTTC.

V is TRBV20-1 and J is TRBJ1-1; D is uncertain. The CDR3 loop spans 13 amino acids. In germline, CDR1 is DFQATT, CDR2 SNEGSKA (reference sequence). Between the trimmed V and J ends, which lost 3 bases and 4 bases, there was a span of 12 bases. The DNA for the CDR3 is TGCAGTGCTAGTGGCGAGTCGAGCACTGAAGCTTTCTTT. This gives the protein CSASGESSTEAFF.